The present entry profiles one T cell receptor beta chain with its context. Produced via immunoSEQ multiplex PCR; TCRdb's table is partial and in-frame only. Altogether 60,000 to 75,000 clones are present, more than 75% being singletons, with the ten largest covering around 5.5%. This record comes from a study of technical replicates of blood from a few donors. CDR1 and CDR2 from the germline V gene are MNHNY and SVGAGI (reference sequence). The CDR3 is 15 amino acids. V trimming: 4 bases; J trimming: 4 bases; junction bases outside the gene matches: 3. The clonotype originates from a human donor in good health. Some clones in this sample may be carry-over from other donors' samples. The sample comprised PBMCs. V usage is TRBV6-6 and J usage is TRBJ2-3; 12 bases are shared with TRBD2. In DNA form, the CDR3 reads TGTGCCAGCAGTTGGACTAGCGGGGTTGCAGATACGCAGTATTTT. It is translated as CASSWTSGVADTQYF.